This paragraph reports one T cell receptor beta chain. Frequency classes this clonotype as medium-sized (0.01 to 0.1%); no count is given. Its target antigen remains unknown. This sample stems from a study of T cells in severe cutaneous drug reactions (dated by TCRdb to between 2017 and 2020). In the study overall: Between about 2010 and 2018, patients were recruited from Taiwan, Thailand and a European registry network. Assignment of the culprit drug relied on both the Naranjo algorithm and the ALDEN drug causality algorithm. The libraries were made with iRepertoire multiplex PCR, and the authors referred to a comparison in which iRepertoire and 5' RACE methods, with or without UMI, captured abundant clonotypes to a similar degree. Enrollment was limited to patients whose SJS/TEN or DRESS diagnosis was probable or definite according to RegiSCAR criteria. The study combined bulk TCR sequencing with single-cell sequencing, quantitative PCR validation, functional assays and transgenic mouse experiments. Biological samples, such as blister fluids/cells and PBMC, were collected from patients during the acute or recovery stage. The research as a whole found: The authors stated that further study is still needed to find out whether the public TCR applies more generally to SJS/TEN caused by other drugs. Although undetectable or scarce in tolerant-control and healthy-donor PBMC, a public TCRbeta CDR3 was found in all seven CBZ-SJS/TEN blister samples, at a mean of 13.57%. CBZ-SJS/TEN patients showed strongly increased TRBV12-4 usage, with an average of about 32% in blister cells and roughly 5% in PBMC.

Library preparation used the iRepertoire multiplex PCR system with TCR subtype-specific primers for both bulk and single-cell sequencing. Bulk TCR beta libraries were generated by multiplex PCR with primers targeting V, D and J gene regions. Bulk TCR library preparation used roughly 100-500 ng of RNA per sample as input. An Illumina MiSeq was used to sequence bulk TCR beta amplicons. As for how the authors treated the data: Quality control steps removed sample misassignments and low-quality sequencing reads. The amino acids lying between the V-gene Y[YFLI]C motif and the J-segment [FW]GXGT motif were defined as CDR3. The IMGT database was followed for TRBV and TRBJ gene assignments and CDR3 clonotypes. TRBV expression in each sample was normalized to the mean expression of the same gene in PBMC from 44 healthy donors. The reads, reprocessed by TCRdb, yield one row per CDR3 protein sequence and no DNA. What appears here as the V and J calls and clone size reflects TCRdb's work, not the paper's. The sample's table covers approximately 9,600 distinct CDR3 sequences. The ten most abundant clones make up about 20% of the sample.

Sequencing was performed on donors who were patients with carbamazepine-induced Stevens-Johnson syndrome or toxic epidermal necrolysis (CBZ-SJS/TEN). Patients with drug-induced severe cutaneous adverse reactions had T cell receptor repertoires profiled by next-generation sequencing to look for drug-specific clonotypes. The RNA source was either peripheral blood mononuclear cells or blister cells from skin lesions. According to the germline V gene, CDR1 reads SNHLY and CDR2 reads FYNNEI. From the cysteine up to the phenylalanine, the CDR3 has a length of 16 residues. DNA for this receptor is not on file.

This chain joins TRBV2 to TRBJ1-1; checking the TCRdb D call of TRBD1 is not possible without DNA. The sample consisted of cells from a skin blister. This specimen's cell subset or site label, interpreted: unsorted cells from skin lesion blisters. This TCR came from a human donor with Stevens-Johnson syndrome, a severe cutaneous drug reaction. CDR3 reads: CASSERRDSLNTEAFF.